One sample yielded the 15 T cell receptor beta chains listed below, sequenced in a study of blood T cells in healthy people across ages. Then a second PCR, running about 6 to 11 cycles, was carried out with a sample-barcoded 5' primer and a J-beta primer mix. Each CDR3 protein gets one entry after TCRdb re-called the 5' RACE reads with MiXCR. This sample has roughly 1.9 million distinct CDR3 sequences, with around 40% found just once. Specimen: blood. The receptors here all came from a human donor in good health.

For this clonotype: Being one base from a much bigger clone, this may be a read error. The chain carries TRBV12-3 or TRBV12-4 and TRBJ1-1; 7 positions match TRBD1. Trimming at V came to 4 bases and at J to 6 bases, leaving 8 bases not matched to a gene. This CDR3 comprises 14 residues. The CDR3 spells CASSCNRGIAEAFF. As DNA, the CDR3 is TGTGCCAGCAGTTGCAACAGGGGTATAGCTGAAGCTTTCTTT.

This clonotype was recorded a few times. The V and J genes are TRBV9 and TRBJ1-2; D unclear. The CDR3 runs 15 residues. Trimming shortened V by 3 bases and J by 4 bases, and 16 bases separated the two germline ends. Germline V gene sequence: CDR1 SGDLS, CDR2 YYNGEE. The CDR3, as DNA: TGTGCCAGCAGCGCTGGACCGACTTTGGGCTATGGCTACACCTTC. This gives the protein CASSAGPTLGYGYTF.

A word on this clonotype: A read error may account for a junction end that differs from germline. This sequence joins TRBV6-2 or TRBV6-3 and TRBJ2-1; 10 bases fit TRBD2. The CDR3 has 17 residues. The V gene's germline CDR1 is MNHEY and CDR2 SVGEGT. CDR3 in DNA: TGTGCCAACAGTTCCTTGACTAGCGGGTTGCTCTACAATGAGCAGTTCTTC. Its protein is CANSSLTSGLLYNEQFF.

This clonotype has just a few counts. The chain has TRBV6-5 and TRBJ1-2; 7 bases agree with TRBD1. V was pared by 4 bases and J by 5 bases, with 10 bases of the junction left unmatched. Germline loops: CDR1 MNHEY, CDR2 SVGAGI. The CDR3 contains 15 residues. In nucleotides, the CDR3 is TGTGCCAGCAGTTTAACCGGGACAGCATTATATGGCTACACCTTC. This gives the protein CASSLTGTALYGYTF.

The chain recombines TRBV7-8 with TRBJ2-1; 9 nucleotides align to TRBD1. From germline, CDR1 is SGHVS and CDR2 FQNEAQ. This CDR3 has 16 residues. With V trimmed by 5 bases and J by 6 bases, 11 bases remained unmatched. The CDR3 here is CASSPTGGFVGNEQFF. As DNA, the CDR3 is TGTGCCAGCAGCCCCACAGGGGGCTTTGTCGGCAATGAGCAGTTCTTC.

This clonotype has more than one count but fewer than ten. The chain is built from TRBV20-1 and TRBJ2-5; tentatively, D is TRBD1 or TRBD2 (6 bases each). The length of the CDR3 is 15 residues. V was shortened by 7 bases and J by 2 bases, with 20 bases between the two germline ends. From germline, CDR1 is DFQATT and CDR2 SNEGSKA (reference sequence). The CDR3 DNA reads TGCAGTGTACGCCCCGGAAGGGGGGATCAAGAGACCCAGTACTTC. Its protein is CSVRPGRGDQETQYF.

This clonotype was counted a few times. The chain recombines TRBV5-4 with TRBJ2-5; 12 bases map to TRBD2. Germline V gene sequence: CDR1 SGHNT, CDR2 YYREEE (reference sequence). The CDR3 is 15 amino acids. Unmatched junction bases numbered 6, after V lost 4 bases and J lost 5 bases. CDR3 sequence (DNA): TGTGCCAGCAGCCCTAGCGGGGGGGGTAGGGAGACCCAGTACTTC. Translated, it gives CASSPSGGGRETQYF.

This clonotype was seen many times. The chain is built from TRBV2 and TRBJ2-7; possible D gene TRBD1, 8 bases. From germline, CDR1 is SNHLY and CDR2 FYNNEI. The CDR3 extends over 14 amino acids. The germline V and J ends were trimmed by 4 bases and 2 bases, with 12 bases remaining between them. CDR3 DNA: TGTGCCAGCAGTGTAACAGGGGGGGCCTACGAGCAGTACTTC. Translation: CASSVTGGAYEQYF.

As for this clonotype: Since a much larger clone is just one base distant, this may be a read error. The gene calls are TRBV4-1 and TRBJ2-1, with D possibly matching TRBD1 (5 bases). The germline CDR1 and CDR2 sequences are MGHRA and YSYEKL. Between the trimmed V and J ends, which lost 1 base and 6 bases, there was a span of 19 bases. CDR3 length: 17 residues. Here the CDR3 DNA reads TGCGCCAGCAGCCAAGTCGACACTGGGGCACTCGGCAATGAGCAGTTCTTC. It codes for CASSQVDTGALGNEQFF.

This chain joins TRBV7-2 and TRBJ1-5; tentative D call: TRBD1 (6 bases). The germline V gene has CDR1 SGHTA and CDR2 FQGNSA. V was cut by 4 bases and J by 1 base, with 14 bases left in between. This CDR3 region has 16 residues. The CDR3 DNA reads as TGTGCCAGCAGCTCAACGACAGGTATCAGCAATCAGCCCCAGCATTTT. Amino acid sequence: CASSSTTGISNQPQHF.

This rearrangement joins TRBV30 to TRBJ1-2, with 7 bases lining up with TRBD1. Trimming cost V 8 bases and J 1 base; bases outside gene matches: 4. The CDR3 contains 12 residues. Germline-derived CDR1 and CDR2 are GTSNPN and SVGIG (reference sequence). The CDR3 region has the DNA TGTGCCAGGGACAGCCTTAACTATGGCTACACCTTC. It encodes CARDSLNYGYTF.

The chain links TRBV10-3 to TRBJ1-3, with D possibly TRBD1 on 5 matching bases. This CDR3 comprises 14 residues. CDR1 is ENHRY and CDR2 is SYGVKD in the germline V gene. The V gene lost 6 bases and the J gene lost 3 bases, with 12 bases spanning the gap. The CDR3: CAISQQVVGNTIYF. The CDR3 DNA sequence: TGTGCCATCAGCCAACAGGTCGTTGGAAACACCATATATTTT.

This clonotype was observed a few times. The rearrangement uses TRBV6-5 and TRBJ2-4, with TRBD2 matching over 14 bases. The CDR3 contains 18 residues. The trim removed 0 bases at V and 2 bases at J, leaving 3 bases unmatched. Germline CDR1 reads MNHEY; CDR2 reads SVGAGI. The CDR3 nucleotides are TGTGCCAGCAGTTACTCGACTAGCGGGGGGGCGACCAAAAACATTCAGTACTTC. Translation gives CASSYSTSGGATKNIQYF.

In this sample, this clonotype turned up many times. This chain links TRBV20-1 with TRBJ1-5, with D maybe TRBD1 (5 bases). The CDR3 has 13 residues. Germline CDR1 is DFQATT and CDR2 is SNEGSKA (reference sequence). V was clipped by 5 bases and J by 2 bases, with 10 bases between them. The CDR3 DNA reads TGCAGTGCTCAGGGAGGGGGCAATCAGCCCCAGCATTTT. This sequence encodes CSAQGGGNQPQHF.

A word on this clonotype: Sequence at one end of the junction differs from germline and may be a read error. The genes are TRBV4-3 and TRBJ1-2, with 10 bases identical to TRBD1. Germline V gives CDR1 LGHNA, CDR2 YSLEER. There are 19 residues in the CDR3. CDR3 DNA: TGCGCCGGCAGCTTCCAACAGGCCCAGACAGGGGGCCTCGACTATGGCTACACCTTC. Translated, it gives CAGSFQQAQTGGLDYGYTF.